This is a list of T cell receptor beta chains from one sample in a study of blood T cell repertoires in COVID-19. Produced via immunoSEQ multiplex PCR; TCRdb's table is partial and in-frame only. The sample holds around 190,000 clones, approximately 80% seen once. Sequenced input: peripheral blood. Receptors originate from a woman in her thirties or forties with COVID-19, enrolled during active disease. Each CDR3 is given without its conserved first and last residue. Each record gives: V gene, J gene, CDR3 protein.

TRBV15,TRBJ2-4,ATSRGGDRKNIQY
TRBV28,TRBJ2-1,ASSFSWVYEQF
TRBV7-2,TRBJ2-1,ASSRVYNEQF
TRBV19,TRBJ2-1,ASSIWAGGENEQF
TRBV6-5,TRBJ1-2,ASSFSTGNYGYT
TRBV30,TRBJ1-5,AWSGIGGTGYQPQH
TRBV3-1/TRBV3-2,TRBJ2-7,ASSQSGNSYEQY
TRBV6-5,TRBJ1-4,ASIGLQKHEKLF
TRBV7-8,TRBJ1-4,ASSLARQGTEKLF
TRBV18,TRBJ1-2,ASSPSQGYYGYT
TRBV28,TRBJ2-2,ASTPWVVDSTSANTGELF
TRBV27,TRBJ2-3,ASSYQGASTDTQY
TRBV11-1,TRBJ2-1,ASSQETGYYNEQF
TRBV3-1/TRBV3-2,TRBJ2-3,ASSGGDTDTQY
TRBV7-9,TRBJ1-5,ASSLQGAGQPQH
TRBV3-1/TRBV3-2,TRBJ2-3,ASSRSWRGGGGTDTQY
TRBV9,TRBJ2-1,ASSVDLSGGPTGNEQF
TRBV19,TRBJ1-2,ASSIEGANYGYT
TRBV5-4,TRBJ2-1,ASSGTSGGREQF
TRBV19,TRBJ1-1,ASSISGTGRSAF
TRBV6-6,TRBJ1-5,ASIATGQAPNQPQH
TRBV3-1/TRBV3-2,TRBJ2-3,ASSQDPSGHTDTQY
TRBV29-1,TRBJ2-7,SVVRSGRGEGEQY
TRBV6-5,TRBJ1-6,ASAAGPYNSPLH
TRBV7-6,TRBJ2-1,ASRGLAGARGGNEQF
TRBV18,TRBJ2-7,ASSPRGQAGEVLEY
TRBV20-1,TRBJ2-5,SANLRETQY
TRBV19,TRBJ2-7,ASSIARGGEQY
TRBV7-8,TRBJ2-5,ASSLSGLGETQY
TRBV3-1/TRBV3-2,TRBJ2-7,ASSTGLAGAAYEQY
TRBV11-2,TRBJ2-1,ASSLGQGGQF
TRBV12-3/TRBV12-4,TRBJ1-2,ASSLRYYGYT
TRBV5-8,TRBJ1-2,ASSLAGQGASGYT
TRBV6-5,TRBJ1-2,ASSLSGVDYGYT
TRBV27,TRBJ2-7,ASSLSSLTRPH
TRBV6-4,TRBJ1-1,ASSERGFGTEAF
TRBV30,TRBJ2-3,AWSVGLAGADTQY
TRBV15,TRBJ2-2,ATSYVEPGGELF
TRBV5-8,TRBJ1-5,ASSPVGTANSNQPQH
TRBV11-2,TRBJ2-1,ASSPRLADNNEQF
TRBV19,TRBJ1-3,ASSSSRGNSGNTIY
TRBV6-5,TRBJ1-4,ASAPRQGRNEKLF